The 15 T cell receptor beta chains given below trace back to one sample, sequenced in a study of CD8 T cells in ankylosing spondylitis. TCRdb processed the 5' RACE reads anew with MiXCR; each CDR3 protein has one entry. The data show about 240,000 distinct CDR3 sequences, approximately 9% seen once. Sequencing input: blood, either unsorted or a sorted T cell fraction (not recorded which). The receptors were sampled from a male donor with ankylosing spondylitis or in good health (not recorded which).

To note about this clonotype: Just one base apart from a much larger clone, this may be a read error. The gene calls are TRBV20-1 and TRBJ1-1, with 7 bases fitting TRBD1. Germline lookup yields CDR1 DFQATT and CDR2 SNEGSKA (reference sequence). CDR3 length: 17 residues. CDR3 in DNA: TGCTGTGCTACCCTTCAAGATGACAGGGTCATGAACACTGAAGCTTTCTTT. The encoded protein is CCATLQDDRVMNTEAFF.

This chain links TRBV12-3 or TRBV12-4 with TRBJ2-1, with 12 bases that match TRBD2. V was pared by 0 bases and J by 12 bases, with 6 bases of the junction left unmatched. The CDR3 covers 15 residues. CDR3: CASSLAELAGGPQFF. The CDR3 DNA reads TGTGCCAGCAGTTTAGCGGAACTAGCGGGGGGTCCGCAGTTCTTC.

This clonotype has a count of ten or more. V usage is TRBV29-1 and J usage is TRBJ1-2; D ambiguous. This CDR3 region has 13 residues. CDR1 and CDR2 from the germline V gene are SQVTM and ANQGSEA. V shed 6 bases and J shed 3 bases, with 14 bases lying between them. The CDR3 DNA reads TGCAGCGTCAACGCCGACACCTACTATGGCTACACCTTC. Translating gives CSVNADTYYGYTF.

Only a few counts were recorded for this clonotype. The chain combines TRBV18 with TRBJ1-1; unclear D gene. Germline lookup yields CDR1 KGHSH and CDR2 LQKENI. V gave up 1 base and J gave up 3 bases, with 9 bases separating them. The CDR3 length is 14 residues. The CDR3 is CASSPRGMDTEAFF. The CDR3 nucleotides are TGTGCCAGCTCACCACGAGGGATGGACACTGAAGCTTTCTTT. Complete variable domain (other parts from reference TRBV18 and TRBJ1-1): NAGVMQNPRHLVRRRGQEARLRCSPMKGHSHVYWYRQLPEEGLKFMVYLQKENIIDESGMPKERFSAEFPKEGPSILRIQQVVRGDSAAYFCASSPRGMDTEAFFGQGTRLTVV.

This clonotype was picked up many times. The V and J genes are TRBV7-9 and TRBJ2-1, with no clear D. V shed 5 bases and J shed 5 bases, with 10 bases lying between them. The CDR3 extends over 13 amino acids. CDR1 is SEHNR, CDR2 FQNEAQ, per germline (reference sequence). CDR3 amino acids: CASSPKLNNEQFF. CDR3 sequence (DNA): TGTGCCAGCAGCCCGAAGTTAAACAATGAGCAGTTCTTC.

This clonotype was counted many times. V and J are TRBV7-2 and TRBJ1-1, with unresolved D. This CDR3 comprises 14 residues. Trimming stripped 0 bases from V and 1 base from J, with 6 bases between. CDR1 and CDR2 from the germline V gene are SGHTA and FQGNSA. DNA of the CDR3: TGTGCCAGCAGCTTAGCCGCAGGGAACACTGAAGCTTTCTTT. Encoded protein: CASSLAAGNTEAFF. Full variable domain (outside the CDR3, taken from reference TRBV7-2 and TRBJ1-1): GAGVSQSPSNKVTEKGKDVELRCDPISGHTALYWYRQSLGQGLEFLIYFQGNSAPDKSGLPSDRFSAERTGGSVSTLTIQRTQQEDSAVYLCASSLAAGNTEAFFGQGTRLTVV.

This clonotype was seen many times. The V gene is TRBV6-2 or TRBV6-3, the J gene TRBJ1-5, with a weak D call TRBD1 (6 bases). CDR3 size: 14 residues. Germline V gives CDR1 MNHEY, CDR2 SVGEGT. Trimming removed 4 bases at V and 5 bases at J, with 12 bases between. Written as DNA, the CDR3 is TGTGCCAGCAGTTCGGGACATCTGTATCAGCCCCAGCATTTT. Its protein product is CASSSGHLYQPQHF.

The chain joins TRBV20-1 to TRBJ2-7, with TRBD2 matching 9 bases. The V gene's germline CDR1 is DFQATT and CDR2 SNEGSKA (reference sequence). This CDR3 has 13 residues. V shed 1 base and J 4 bases; nucleotides not matched to a gene: 2. This chain's CDR3 is CSARVAGVYEQYF. CDR3 nucleotides: TGCAGTGCTAGAGTAGCGGGGGTATACGAGCAGTACTTC.

This clonotype has a count of ten or more. The chain has TRBV5-5 and TRBJ1-1; TRBD1 might be the D (5 bases). CDR3 length equals 13 residues. In germline, CDR1 is SGHKS, CDR2 YYEKEE (reference sequence). The V end was cut by 1 base, the J end by 6 bases, with 10 bases between. The CDR3 DNA reads TGTGCCAGCAGCTTGTCCAGGGTTTCTGAAGCTTTCTTT. Translating gives CASSLSRVSEAFF.

This clonotype showed up many times. The V and J genes are TRBV11-2 and TRBJ1-5, with no clear D. Between the trimmed V and J ends, which lost 5 bases and 7 bases, there was a span of 27 bases. The CDR3 has 18 amino acids. The V gene's germline CDR1 is SGHAT and CDR2 FQNNGV. The CDR3 sequence: CASSNTPRLHPPEQPQHF. The CDR3 coding sequence is TGTGCCAGCAGCAACACCCCTCGCCTTCACCCGCCCGAACAGCCCCAGCATTTT.

About this clonotype itself: This sequence may be a read error, since a much larger clone differs from it by one base. The V gene is TRBV27, the J gene TRBJ2-2; 7 positions agree with TRBD2. The CDR3 sequence is 16 residues long. CDR1 and CDR2 (germline): MNHEY, SMNVEV (reference sequence). This chain's CDR3 is CASKIVGTTNPGELFF. The CDR3 bases are TGTGCCAGCAAAATCGTCGGGACTACGAACCCCGGGGAGCTGTTTTTT.

This clonotype was detected ten times or more. V gene TRBV5-5 combines with J gene TRBJ2-7; possible D gene TRBD2, 6 bases. The germline V gene has CDR1 SGHKS and CDR2 YYEKEE (reference sequence). This CDR3 is built from 17 residues. V was shortened by 0 bases and J by 4 bases, with 20 bases between the two germline ends. CDR3 amino acids: CASSLGNGTPRDYEQYF. The CDR3 region has the DNA TGTGCCAGCAGCTTGGGGAACGGGACTCCTCGAGATTACGAGCAGTACTTC.

This clonotype was seen at least ten times. The chain couples TRBV18 to TRBJ2-1; possibly TRBD1 for D (6 bases). V lost 6 bases to trimming and J lost 3 bases, with 15 bases between them. The CDR3 totals 15 residues. Germline values: CDR1 KGHSH, CDR2 LQKENI. CDR3 region: CASSPRGSDYNEQFF. The DNA of the CDR3 is TGTGCCAGCTCTCCCAGGGGTTCCGACTACAATGAGCAGTTCTTC.

The chain uses TRBV7-9 and TRBJ1-1; D may be TRBD1 (6 bases). The CDR3 has 12 residues. V was pared by 6 bases and J by 9 bases, with 14 bases between. CDR1 is SEHNR, CDR2 FQNEAQ, per germline (reference sequence). DNA of the CDR3: TGTGCCAGCAGACGGACAGTGGGAAAAGCTTTCTTT. This codes for CASRRTVGKAFF.

There are many counts of this clonotype. This chain uses TRBV15 with TRBJ1-5; no firm D call. With 0 bases removed from V and 8 bases from J, the gap between germline ends came to 8 bases. This CDR3 is 13 amino acids long. Germline CDR1 is LNHNV and CDR2 is YYDKDF (reference sequence). The CDR3 DNA reads as TGTGCCACCAGCAGAGATCCGAGGGAGCCCCAGCATTTT. Protein product: CATSRDPREPQHF.